The 30 T cell receptor beta chains below come from one sample, sequenced in a study of blood T cell repertoires in COVID-19. Sequencing used immunoSEQ multiplex PCR; TCRdb keeps in-frame clones, though not all of them. The sample carries about 190,000 clones, 80% recorded once. The sample taken for sequencing was peripheral blood. All receptors derive from a man in his sixties with acute or convalescent COVID-19.

This clone was picked up a small number of times. The V gene is TRBV2, the J gene TRBJ1-2; 9 bases line up with TRBD1. The CDR3 has 14 amino acids. The V gene end was trimmed by 4 bases and the J gene end by 3 bases; junction bases not matched to a gene: 3. Germline V gene lookup returns CDR1 SNHLY and CDR2 FYNNEI. DNA for the CDR3: TGTGCCAGCAGTGGCAGGGACAGGGACTATGGCTACACCTTC. Protein sequence: CASSGRDRDYGYTF.

The gene calls are TRBV6-2 or TRBV6-3 and TRBJ2-3; 8 positions match TRBD2. After removal of 0 bases from V and 4 bases from J, the junction contained 6 bases not matched to a gene. The germline V gene encodes CDR1 MNHEY and CDR2 SVGEGT. The CDR3 extends over 16 amino acids. The CDR3 DNA reads TGTGCCAGCAGTTACTCTGCGGGGGGCCTGCCAGATACGCAGTATTTT. It yields the protein CASSYSAGGLPDTQYF.

The chain uses TRBV3-1 (or the pseudogene TRBV3-2) and TRBJ2-3, with 7 bases matching TRBD2. Germline V lookup: CDR1 LGHDT, CDR2 YNNKEL (reference sequence). This CDR3 region has 14 residues. Losses at the gene ends were 4 bases for V and 2 bases for J; bases not matched to a gene: 3. The CDR3, as DNA: TGTGCCAGCAGCCCCGGGGGGTCCACAGATACGCAGTATTTT. Translation: CASSPGGSTDTQYF.

The chain uses TRBV2 and TRBJ1-1; D may be TRBD1 (5 bases). This CDR3 has 13 residues. Trimming shortened V by 11 bases and J by 8 bases, and 21 bases separated the two germline ends. CDR1 is SNHLY and CDR2 is FYNNEI in the germline V gene. The CDR3 DNA sequence: TGTGCCGGAGGAATGATTTTGGGGGGAGAAGCTTTCTTT. This codes for CAGGMILGGEAFF.

The chain has TRBV7-9 and TRBJ2-2; no definite D call. Germline values: CDR1 SEHNR, CDR2 FQNEAQ (reference sequence). The CDR3 length is 12 residues. V was cut by 2 bases and J by 7 bases, with 5 bases left in between. The CDR3 DNA is TGTGCCAGCAGCTTATATAGCGGGGAGCTGTTTTTT. As protein: CASSLYSGELFF.

J is TRBJ2-3 and V is TRBV5-1, with 9 bases aligning to TRBD2. This CDR3 spans 19 amino acids. The trim removed 0 bases at V and 6 bases at J, leaving 17 bases unmatched. Per the germline V gene, CDR1 is SGHRS and CDR2 is YFSETQ. The CDR3 nucleotides read TGCGCCAGCAGCTTGGGAATTCGTCGGACTAGCGTTAAAGGGGATACGCAGTATTTT. It encodes CASSLGIRRTSVKGDTQYF.

This chain uses TRBV27 with TRBJ1-2, with a weak D call TRBD1 (6 bases). This CDR3 region has 15 residues. The V end was cut by 2 bases, the J end by 5 bases, with 15 bases between. The V gene's germline CDR1 is MNHEY and CDR2 SMNVEV (reference sequence). The CDR3 here is CASSLTPEDRYGYTF. CDR3 nucleotides: TGTGCCAGCAGTTTAACGCCAGAGGACAGATATGGCTACACCTTC.

The chain recombines TRBV24-1 with TRBJ2-1; 8 positions agree with TRBD2. The germline CDR1 and CDR2 sequences are KGHDR and SFDVKD. V gave up 7 bases and J gave up 7 bases; unmatched junction bases: 2. The CDR3 has 12 residues. The CDR3 DNA is TGTGCCACCAGGACTAGCGAGAATGAGCAGTTCTTC. It is translated as CATRTSENEQFF.

V usage is TRBV7-2 and J usage is TRBJ2-3, with 10 positions matching TRBD1. This CDR3 is 15 amino acids long. Trimming at V came to 5 bases and at J to 4 bases, leaving 6 bases not matched to a gene. CDR1 SGHTA and CDR2 FQGNSA come from the germline V gene. CDR3 amino acids: CASSTTGGFSDTQYF. CDR3 in DNA: TGTGCCAGCAGCACGACAGGGGGCTTTTCAGATACGCAGTATTTT.

The sample holds a few counts of this clone. The chain recombines TRBV9 with TRBJ2-1; 7 nucleotides line up with TRBD1. With 0 bases clipped from V and 8 bases from J, the junction kept 5 bases outside the gene matches. Germline loops: CDR1 SGDLS, CDR2 YYNGEE. This CDR3 spans 14 amino acids. The CDR3 region is CASSVDPTGHEQFF. The CDR3, as DNA: TGTGCCAGCAGCGTAGACCCGACAGGGCATGAGCAGTTCTTC.

CDR3 loop: CASSLSSVSYNEQFF. CDR3 nucleotide sequence: TGTGCCAGCAGTTTATCGAGCGTCTCCTACAATGAGCAGTTCTTC. This chain joins TRBV27 and TRBJ2-1; D is undetermined. This CDR3 spans 15 amino acids. The V end was cut by 0 bases, the J end by 0 bases, with 6 bases between. Germline V gene sequence: CDR1 MNHEY, CDR2 SMNVEV (reference sequence).

This chain links TRBV7-2 with TRBJ2-3; 7 nucleotides match TRBD1. The germline CDR1 and CDR2 sequences are SGHTA and FQGNSA. The CDR3 loop spans 14 amino acids. V gave up 5 bases and J gave up 2 bases; unmatched junction bases: 4. CDR3 nucleotides: TGTGCCAGCAGCCGGGACAGATTCACAGATACGCAGTATTTT. Protein product: CASSRDRFTDTQYF.

The rearrangement joins TRBV7-8 to TRBJ1-1; D unresolved. The CDR3 has 15 residues. V was cut by 5 bases and J by 1 base, with 14 bases left in between. Germline loops: CDR1 SGHVS, CDR2 FQNEAQ. CDR3 bases: TGTGCCAGCAGCCGAAACGAGGGCTCGAACACTGAAGCTTTCTTT. Protein sequence: CASSRNEGSNTEAFF.

The rearrangement joins TRBV11-3 to TRBJ2-3; 10 bases align to TRBD1. The CDR3 has 15 residues. V lost 5 bases to trimming and J lost 0 bases; unmatched junction nucleotides: 2. Germline-derived CDR1 and CDR2 are SGHNT and YENEEA. Here the CDR3 reads CASSKGQGSTDTQYF. The CDR3 DNA reads as TGTGCCAGCAGCAAGGGACAGGGGAGCACAGATACGCAGTATTTT.

V and J are TRBV9 and TRBJ2-3, with a possible D match to TRBD2 (5 bases). The CDR3 runs to 16 residues. Trimming stripped 4 bases from V and 0 bases from J, with 15 bases between. Germline values: CDR1 SGDLS, CDR2 YYNGEE. CDR3 amino acids: CASSSSVEGSTDTQYF. The CDR3 nucleotides are TGTGCCAGCAGCTCCAGTGTCGAGGGCAGCACAGATACGCAGTATTTT.

The chain recombines TRBV6-2 or TRBV6-3 with TRBJ1-1; D not certain. Germline CDR1 and CDR2: MNHEY and SVGEGT. This CDR3 spans 16 amino acids. Trimming removed 6 bases from V and 0 bases from J, with 17 bases in between. The CDR3 spells CASSLIPPGLNTEAFF. The CDR3 coding sequence is TGTGCCAGCAGCCTGATTCCGCCGGGTTTGAACACTGAAGCTTTCTTT.

This clone has a single count. This chain joins TRBV5-1 and TRBJ1-1; maybe TRBD1 (5 bases). Germline CDR1 and CDR2: SGHRS and YFSETQ. The CDR3 length is 12 residues. V was cut by 4 bases and J by 5 bases, with 9 bases left in between. This CDR3 is CASSGGATEAFF. In DNA form, the CDR3 reads TGCGCCAGCAGCGGCGGGGCAACTGAAGCTTTCTTT.

This clone was recorded a few times. The chain combines TRBV7-9 with TRBJ1-3; D may be TRBD1 (5 bases). Trimming removed 5 bases from V and 2 bases from J, with 7 bases in between. From germline, CDR1 is SEHNR and CDR2 FQNEAQ (reference sequence). This CDR3 is 13 amino acids long. This CDR3 is CASSPRAGNTIYF. In DNA form, the CDR3 reads TGTGCCAGCAGCCCCAGGGCTGGAAACACCATATATTTT.

V gene TRBV27 combines with J gene TRBJ2-7; D is possibly TRBD1 (6 bases). The V end lost 6 bases, the J end lost 2 bases, and 11 bases lay between the germline ends. CDR1 and CDR2 from the germline V gene are MNHEY and SMNVEV (reference sequence). This CDR3 is built from 13 residues. CDR3 sequence reads: CASSQWGPYEQYF. The CDR3 DNA sequence: TGTGCCAGCAGCCAATGGGGGCCCTACGAGCAGTACTTC.

V gene TRBV30 combines with J gene TRBJ2-7; TRBD2 agrees at 7 bases. The V segment lost 0 bases and the J segment 2 bases; nucleotides outside the gene matches: 10. This CDR3 is built from 16 residues. Germline loops: CDR1 GTSNPN, CDR2 SVGIG (reference sequence). CDR3 sequence reads: CAWSVRSSGTPYEQYF. The CDR3 nucleotides read TGTGCCTGGAGTGTACGATCTAGCGGCACCCCCTACGAGCAGTACTTC. The whole variable domain, remainder taken from reference TRBV30 and TRBJ2-7, is SQTIHQWPATLVQPVGSPLSLECTVEGTSNPNLYWYRQAAGRGLQLLFYSVGIGQISSEVPQNLSASRPQDRQFILSSKKLLLSDSGFYLCAWSVRSSGTPYEQYFGPGTRLTVT.

The chain is built from TRBV2 and TRBJ2-7; D is possibly TRBD2 (5 bases). This CDR3 has 12 amino acids. Germline assignment: CDR1 SNHLY and CDR2 FYNNEI. Trimming removed 3 bases at V and 6 bases at J, with 9 bases between. CDR3 loop: CASSDRSGEQYF. In nucleotides, the CDR3 is TGTGCCAGCAGTGATCGGAGCGGCGAGCAGTACTTC.

The chain recombines TRBV13 with TRBJ2-7; 14 bases line up with TRBD2. This CDR3 comprises 15 residues. Per germline, CDR1 PRHDT and CDR2 FYEKMQ (reference sequence). V shed 4 bases, J shed 7 bases, and the junction held 6 bases outside the gene matches. The CDR3 sequence: CASSSRGLAGVEQYF. In nucleotides, the CDR3 is TGTGCCAGCAGCTCCCGGGGACTAGCGGGAGTTGAGCAGTACTTC.

The chain couples TRBV15 to TRBJ2-4, with D perhaps matching TRBD2 (5 bases). V was clipped by 4 bases and J by 7 bases, with 17 bases between them. This CDR3 contains 15 residues. The germline V gene has CDR1 LNHNV and CDR2 YYDKDF (reference sequence). CDR3 sequence reads: CATSNGEGWRNIQYF. The CDR3 DNA reads TGTGCCACCAGCAACGGGGAAGGTTGGAGGAACATTCAGTACTTC.

The V gene is TRBV6-5, the J gene TRBJ1-4; 7 bases agree with TRBD1. Germline CDR1 and CDR2: MNHEY and SVGAGI. V gave up 6 bases and J gave up 0 bases; unmatched junction bases: 4. CDR3 length: 15 amino acids. The DNA of the CDR3 is TGTGCCAGCAGACTCGGGACAGCAACTAATGAAAAACTGTTTTTT. It translates to CASRLGTATNEKLFF.

The chain couples TRBV19 to TRBJ1-2, with a weak D call TRBD1 (6 bases). The CDR3 consists of 13 residues. Trimming took off 7 bases at V and 4 bases at J, with 13 bases between the two ends. Germline V gene lookup returns CDR1 LNHDA and CDR2 SQIVND (reference sequence). The CDR3 nucleotides read TGTGCCAGTAAGAAGCAGGGGACCTATGGCTACACCTTC. It specifies CASKKQGTYGYTF.

The rearrangement joins TRBV21-1 to TRBJ2-3; TRBD2 is the table's D call, not checked against the DNA. TRBV21-1 corresponds to a pseudogene. The CDR3 sequence is 17 residues long. CDR3 DNA sequence: TGTGCCAGCAGCAAAGCGGGGTTAGCGGGGTGCACAGATACGCAGTATTTT. Amino acids: CASSKAGLAGCTDTQYF.

The chain is built from TRBV5-1 and TRBJ2-7, with 9 bases matching TRBD1. Per germline, CDR1 SGHRS and CDR2 YFSETQ. CDR3 length: 15 amino acids. Trimming cost V 4 bases and J 5 bases; bases outside gene matches: 10. CDR3 DNA: TGCGCCAGCAGCCTTGGGACAGGGAGAACCAACGAGCAGTACTTC. The encoded protein is CASSLGTGRTNEQYF.

This sequence joins TRBV19 and TRBJ1-1, with 8 bases that match TRBD1. V was clipped by 3 bases and J by 5 bases; unmatched bases: 2. Germline CDR1 LNHDA, CDR2 SQIVND (reference sequence). The CDR3 length is 13 residues. The CDR3 DNA reads TGTGCCAGTAGTATGGACAGGGATACTGAAGCTTTCTTT. This translates into CASSMDRDTEAFF. The entire variable domain, with the rest obtained from reference TRBV19 and TRBJ1-1, is as follows: DGGITQSPKYLFRKEGQNVTLSCEQNLNHDAMYWYRQDPGQGLRLIYYSQIVNDFQKGDIAEGYSVSREKKESFPLTVTSAQKNPTAFYLCASSMDRDTEAFFGQGTRLTVV.

This clone came up once. The gene calls are TRBV5-1 and TRBJ1-1, with a weak D call TRBD1 (6 bases). Germline values: CDR1 SGHRS, CDR2 YFSETQ. The CDR3 length is 14 residues. The germline V and J ends were trimmed by 1 base and 4 bases, with 11 bases remaining between them. In DNA, the CDR3 is TGCGCCAGCAGCTTGCAGGGGTCAGGCACTGAAGCTTTCTTT. Translated, it gives CASSLQGSGTEAFF.

This chain joins TRBV19 and TRBJ1-2; 9 bases map to TRBD1. Trimming took 7 bases from V and 3 from J; bases not matched to a gene: 9. CDR1 and CDR2 from the germline V gene are LNHDA and SQIVND (reference sequence). This CDR3 has 15 amino acids. The CDR3: CASKNTGGADYGYTF. DNA for the CDR3: TGTGCCAGTAAAAACACAGGGGGCGCAGACTATGGCTACACCTTC.